A single sample gave rise to the 20 T cell receptor beta chains below, sequenced in a study of molecular identifiers for immune sequencing clone quantification. TCRdb reprocessed the PCR reads with MiXCR, giving one entry per CDR3 protein. The repertoire holds 400,000 to 600,000 distinct CDR3 sequences, around 25% seen once, with around 0.76% in the top ten. The sequencing sample was made of naive CD8+ T cells from blood, with Jurkat cell RNA spiked in. As for subset: FACS-sorted CD8+CD4-CCR7+CD45RA+ naive T cells. Every receptor here comes from a human donor in good health. Some libraries in this study had Jurkat cell RNA spiked in.

In its sample, this clonotype was seen a few times. This chain connects TRBV7-8 to TRBJ2-1, with TRBD1 matching over 7 bases. Germline CDR1 is SGHVS and CDR2 is FQNEAQ. V was clipped by 1 base and J by 10 bases; unmatched bases: 10. The CDR3 loop spans 15 amino acids. In nucleotides, the CDR3 is TGTGCCAGCAGCTTAGGTGGGACAGAGCACGGGGAGCAGTTCTTC. Its translation: CASSLGGTEHGEQFF.

This clonotype was observed a few times. The CDR3 DNA is TGTGCCAGCAGTTCGCAGGATCCGGGACCCTCCTACGAGCAGTACTTC. Residues: CASSSQDPGPSYEQYF. This chain joins TRBV28 and TRBJ2-7, with D possibly called TRBD1 or TRBD2 (5 bases each). This CDR3 is built from 16 residues. V gave up 4 bases and J gave up 0 bases, with 16 bases separating them. Per the germline V gene, CDR1 is MDHEN and CDR2 is SYDVKM.

On this clonotype: A read error may account for a junction end that differs from germline. The chain carries TRBV19 and TRBJ1-5; D not certain. This CDR3 comprises 17 residues. Germline CDR1 LNHDA, CDR2 SQIVND (reference sequence). The CDR3 DNA follows: TGTGCCAGTAGTATGGTTAGTGGCCGGGCCAGCAATCAGCCCCCGCATTTT. It translates to CASSMVSGRASNQPPHF.

This clonotype occurred many times. J is TRBJ2-7 and V is TRBV27; TRBD2 matches 9 bases. The ends lost 1 base at V and 4 bases at J; junction bases unmatched: 8. This CDR3 contains 16 residues. Germline CDR1 and CDR2: MNHEY and SMNVEV (reference sequence). For the CDR3, the DNA is TGTGCCAGCAGTTTATATAGCGGGACTAGCTCGTACGAGCAGTACTTC. Translation: CASSLYSGTSSYEQYF.

This chain links TRBV7-8 with TRBJ2-7, with D possibly being TRBD1 or TRBD2 (5 bases each). Per the germline V gene, CDR1 is SGHVS and CDR2 is FQNEAQ. Trimming left V 3 bases short and J 4 bases short, with 16 bases between. The length of the CDR3 is 15 residues. Here the CDR3 reads CASSFRGLASYEQYF. The CDR3 bases are TGTGCCAGCAGCTTCCGGGGCCTAGCTTCTTACGAGCAGTACTTC.

Only a few counts were recorded for this clonotype. V and J are TRBV20-1 and TRBJ1-1, with TRBD1 as a possible D gene (6 bases). CDR1 DFQATT and CDR2 SNEGSKA come from the germline V gene (reference sequence). V shed 6 bases and J shed 1 base, with 18 bases lying between them. This CDR3 is 15 amino acids long. The CDR3 spells CSAKLQGFGNTEAFF. DNA for the CDR3: TGCAGTGCAAAACTCCAGGGGTTCGGGAACACTGAAGCTTTCTTT.

This clonotype showed up just a few times. The rearrangement joins TRBV6-2 or TRBV6-3 to TRBJ2-5; the D gene is possibly TRBD1 (6 bases). This CDR3 is built from 15 residues. Trimming pared 4 bases from V and 3 bases from J, leaving 15 bases between. Per the germline V gene, CDR1 is MNHEY and CDR2 is SVGEGT. The CDR3 loop reads CASSSLGQTEETQYF. CDR3 DNA sequence: TGTGCCAGCAGTTCCCTAGGACAGACGGAAGAGACCCAGTACTTC.

This clonotype was detected a few times. The chain joins TRBV27 to TRBJ1-5; no clear D gene. Germline V gene sequence: CDR1 MNHEY, CDR2 SMNVEV (reference sequence). This CDR3 is built from 18 residues. The V end was cut by 4 bases, the J end by 0 bases, with 19 bases between. CDR3 residues: CASSSSRWASYSNQPQHF. The CDR3 coding sequence is TGTGCCAGCAGTTCATCACGGTGGGCTTCTTATAGCAATCAGCCCCAGCATTTT.

The chain recombines TRBV6-6 with TRBJ2-1, with 11 bases lining up with TRBD2. The V gene end was trimmed by 4 bases and the J gene end by 1 base; junction bases not matched to a gene: 12. The germline gives CDR1 MNHNY, CDR2 SVGAGI (reference sequence). This CDR3 comprises 19 residues. The CDR3 DNA is TGTGCCAGCAGTTGGCTAGCGGGAGGTCCCAGCAAATCCTACAATGAGCAGTTCTTC. It translates to CASSWLAGGPSKSYNEQFF.

The rearrangement joins TRBV30 to TRBJ1-1, with D uncertain. The CDR3 loop spans 13 amino acids. From germline, CDR1 is GTSNPN and CDR2 SVGIG (reference sequence). V was cut by 0 bases and J by 4 bases, with 9 bases left in between. DNA of the CDR3: TGTGCCTGGAGTGTAACCTTATCCACTGAAGCTTTCTTT. Protein product: CAWSVTLSTEAFF.

This clonotype has ten or more counts. In DNA, the CDR3 is TGCAGTGCTAGTAACTTGGAAGACTATGGCTACACCTTC. Amino acids: CSASNLEDYGYTF. The chain links TRBV20-1 to TRBJ1-2; D remains ambiguous. Germline V gives CDR1 DFQATT, CDR2 SNEGSKA (reference sequence). This CDR3 contains 13 residues. Trimming stripped 3 bases from V and 3 bases from J, with 11 bases between.

This clonotype was observed many times. V and J are TRBV6-2 or TRBV6-3 and TRBJ2-2; D tentatively fits TRBD1 or TRBD2 (6 bases each). Germline-derived CDR1 and CDR2 are MNHEY and SVGEGT. The CDR3 is 15 residues long. The V end was cut by 4 bases, the J end by 5 bases, with 14 bases between. In DNA, the CDR3 is TGTGCCAGCAGTTTTGGGGGGCGCAGGACCGGGGAGCTGTTTTTT. This codes for CASSFGGRRTGELFF.

The V gene is TRBV4-1, the J gene TRBJ2-6, with D possibly matching TRBD1 (5 bases). Germline lookup yields CDR1 MGHRA and CDR2 YSYEKL. The CDR3 is 19 amino acids. The V end was cut by 4 bases, the J end by 2 bases, with 21 bases between. The CDR3: CASSLEPRQRLAGANVLTF. The DNA of the CDR3 is TGCGCCAGCAGCCTTGAACCCCGACAGCGCTTGGCTGGGGCCAACGTCCTGACTTTC.

This clonotype was observed many times. The chain has TRBV20-1 and TRBJ2-7; D gene unclear. Between the trimmed V and J ends, which lost 4 bases and 1 base, there was a span of 14 bases. CDR3 length: 14 residues. CDR1 is DFQATT, CDR2 SNEGSKA, per germline (reference sequence). CDR3 in amino acids: CSAIDLNLSYEQYF. Here the CDR3 DNA reads TGCAGTGCTATCGATCTAAACCTTTCCTACGAGCAGTACTTC.

Concerning this clonotype itself: A much larger clonotype is one base distant, so this may be a read error. The V gene is TRBV28, the J gene TRBJ2-3; 12 bases agree with TRBD2. The CDR3 has 15 amino acids. V shed 6 bases, J shed 4 bases, and the junction held 5 bases outside the gene matches. CDR1 is MDHEN and CDR2 is SYDVKM in the germline V gene. CDR3 loop: CASSSGTSGPDTQYF. In nucleotides, the CDR3 is TGTGCCAGCAGCTCTGGGACTAGCGGGCCAGATACGCAGTATTTT.

The rearrangement uses TRBV24-1 and TRBJ2-2; D call uncertain. The V gene lost 1 base and the J gene lost 5 bases, with 4 bases spanning the gap. The CDR3 is 13 amino acids. Germline-derived CDR1 and CDR2 are KGHDR and SFDVKD. This chain's CDR3 is CATSDLATGELFF. The CDR3 DNA reads TGTGCCACCAGTGATTTAGCGACCGGGGAGCTGTTTTTT.

This chain uses TRBV9 with TRBJ2-7, with 11 bases matching TRBD1. The CDR3 consists of 15 residues. The J segment lost 2 bases and the V segment lost 3 bases, leaving 4 bases of the junction unmatched. Germline V gene data show CDR1 as SGDLS and CDR2 as YYNGEE. Written as DNA, the CDR3 is TGTGCCAGCAGCGCCGGGGGACAGGGGGCCTACGAGCAGTACTTC. Amino acid sequence: CASSAGGQGAYEQYF.

A note on this clonotype: A clone one base away is much larger, so this may be a read error. This chain uses TRBV4-3 with TRBJ1-1, with D tentatively TRBD1 (5 bases). The CDR3 runs 15 residues. The V gene's germline CDR1 is LGHNA and CDR2 YSLEER. CDR3 sequence: CASSRPHGANTAAFF. CDR3 DNA: TGCGCCAGCAGCCGTCCCCACGGGGCGAACACTGCAGCTTTCTTT.

This clonotype was observed a few times. This chain uses TRBV10-3 with TRBJ2-5; the match to TRBD2 covers 11 bases. In germline, CDR1 is ENHRY, CDR2 SYGVKD. This CDR3 contains 15 residues. V shed 5 bases, J shed 3 bases, and the junction held 5 bases outside the gene matches. DNA for the CDR3: TGTGCCATCAGTAGTAGCGGGGGGGCCGAAGAGACCCAGTACTTC. It translates to CAISSSGGAEETQYF.

This clonotype was picked up many times. The V call is TRBV7-9, the J call TRBJ1-1; 7 bases map to TRBD1. Unmatched junction bases numbered 9, after V lost 4 bases and J lost 4 bases. Germline CDR1 reads SEHNR; CDR2 reads FQNEAQ (reference sequence). The CDR3 has 15 residues. The CDR3 nucleotides read TGTGCCAGCAGCTCTTTCACAGGGGAGTTCACTGAAGCTTTCTTT. Amino acid sequence: CASSSFTGEFTEAFF.